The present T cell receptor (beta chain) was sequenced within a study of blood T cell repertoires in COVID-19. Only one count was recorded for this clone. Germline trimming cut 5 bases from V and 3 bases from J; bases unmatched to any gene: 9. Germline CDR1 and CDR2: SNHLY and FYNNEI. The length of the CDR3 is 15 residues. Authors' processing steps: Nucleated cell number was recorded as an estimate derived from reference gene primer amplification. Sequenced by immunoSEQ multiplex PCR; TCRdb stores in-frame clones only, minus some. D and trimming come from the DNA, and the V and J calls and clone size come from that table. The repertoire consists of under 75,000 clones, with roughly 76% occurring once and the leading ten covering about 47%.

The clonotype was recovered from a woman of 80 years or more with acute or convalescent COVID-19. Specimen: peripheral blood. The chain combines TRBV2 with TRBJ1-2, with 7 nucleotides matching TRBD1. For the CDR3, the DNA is TGTGCCAGCAGTAGGGGGCCACAGGGGTACTATGGCTACACCTTC. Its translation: CASSRGPQGYYGYTF.